The clone carrying this T cell receptor (beta chain) was counted only a few times. The antigen is unknown. The source of the sample is a study of T cells after yellow fever vaccination. Whole-study findings and limits: It was the secondary response that reached its peak faster, day 5 versus 15, but it was weaker.

The CDR3 covers 17 residues. V shed 6 bases, J shed 5 bases, and the junction held 13 bases outside the gene matches. TCRdb fed the 5' RACE reads into MiXCR, producing one record per CDR3 protein. The table includes over 150,000 distinct CDR3 sequences, 6% to 7.5% detected once. Sample: CD4+ T cells sorted from PBMCs, taken roughly 5 days after the first yellow fever vaccination. The rearrangement joins TRBV12-3 or TRBV12-4 to TRBJ2-2; 9 nucleotides agree with TRBD2. This receptor was taken from a man in his late teens or twenties who received the YFV17D yellow fever vaccine. The CDR3 region has the DNA TGTGCCAGCAGAGACGCCCCGGCTAGCGGGAAAACCGGGGAGCTGTTTTTT. This sequence encodes CASRDAPASGKTGELFF.